This entry lists 15 T cell receptor beta chains sequenced from one sample in a study of vaccination effects on CD4 cells after COVID-19. Profiled with immunoSEQ multiplex PCR; TCRdb holds only in-frame clones, not every one. The repertoire includes fewer than 25,000 clones, roughly 70% of them detected once, and over 7.5% sits in the top ten. No antigen has been assigned to these receptors. ViraFEST used viral peptide pools to expand antigen-specific CD4+ T cells before sequencing. Between days 9 and 10 of culture, CD4+ T cells were separated out. As their vaccination, participants received two doses of either BNT162b2 or mRNA-1273. Sequencing used CD4+ T cells from PBMCs cultured with SARS-CoV-2 spike peptides, obtained after COVID-19 vaccination. Receptors originate from a human donor who received a COVID-19 vaccine.

The chain is built from TRBV6-5 and TRBJ2-7, with 7 bases aligning to TRBD1. CDR3 length: 14 amino acids. Germline assignment: CDR1 MNHEY and CDR2 SVGAGI. V shed 2 bases and J 3 bases; nucleotides not matched to a gene: 4. The CDR3 bases are TGTGCCAGCAGTTACCAGACAGGGAGCTACGAGCAGTACTTC. This translates into CASSYQTGSYEQYF.

The J gene is TRBJ2-5, the V gene TRBV10-3; 12 bases fit TRBD2. J was trimmed by 3 bases and V by 2 bases; bases with no gene match: 4. Germline CDR1 is ENHRY and CDR2 is SYGVKD. The CDR3 contains 16 residues. The CDR3 region has the DNA TGTGCCATCAGTGAGGGGGGACTAGCGGGCAAAGAGACCCAGTACTTC. This gives the protein CAISEGGLAGKETQYF.

The chain employs TRBV27 and TRBJ2-7; 10 nucleotides align to TRBD1. Trimming at V came to 10 bases and at J to 0 bases, leaving 3 bases not matched to a gene. The CDR3 is made up of 13 amino acids. Germline lookup yields CDR1 MNHEY and CDR2 SMNVEV (reference sequence). CDR3 nucleotide sequence: TGTGCCACTAGGACAGGGGGCTCCTACGAGCAGTACTTC. Protein product: CATRTGGSYEQYF.

The V gene is TRBV9, the J gene TRBJ2-2; maybe TRBD1 (5 bases). Germline values: CDR1 SGDLS, CDR2 YYNGEE. This CDR3 is built from 16 residues. Trimming stripped 4 bases from V and 2 bases from J, with 15 bases between. CDR3 DNA sequence: TGTGCCAGCAGCCCAGACAGCCGTCATAACACCGGGGAGCTGTTTTTT. This encodes CASSPDSRHNTGELFF.

The chain couples TRBV21-1 to TRBJ2-5; the D call of TRBD2 is as the table states it, not checked on the DNA. TRBV21-1 is marked as a pseudogene. The CDR3 totals 16 residues. The CDR3 DNA follows: TGTGCCAGCAGCAAGGGAAAACGGGAGAAACAAGAGACCCAGTACTTC. Protein: CASSKGKREKQETQYF.

The chain recombines TRBV3-1 (or the pseudogene TRBV3-2) with TRBJ1-3; D perhaps matches TRBD1 (5 bases). Deletions cut 5 bases from V and 1 base from J, with 12 bases between. CDR1 is LGHDT, CDR2 YNNKEL, per germline (reference sequence). The CDR3 spans 15 residues. CDR3 sequence: CASSSFGGSGNTIYF. In nucleotides, the CDR3 is TGTGCCAGCAGCTCCTTTGGGGGGTCTGGAAACACCATATATTTT.

The chain is built from TRBV5-6 and TRBJ1-6; D ambiguous. Per germline, CDR1 SGHDT and CDR2 YYEEEE. The length of the CDR3 is 12 residues. V was cut by 4 bases and J by 10 bases, with 9 bases left in between. The CDR3 is CASSRDSSPLHF. The CDR3, as DNA: TGTGCCAGCAGCAGGGATTCCTCACCCCTCCACTTT.

This clone is medium-sized (0.01 to 0.1%). The chain couples TRBV3-1 (or the pseudogene TRBV3-2) to TRBJ2-5, with D maybe TRBD2 (6 bases). The CDR3 is made up of 14 amino acids. The V gene's germline CDR1 is LGHDT and CDR2 YNNKEL (reference sequence). The V end lost 0 bases, the J end lost 5 bases, and 10 bases lay between the germline ends. CDR3 residues: CASSQDPGRETQYF. In DNA form, the CDR3 reads TGTGCCAGCAGCCAAGATCCAGGGAGGGAGACCCAGTACTTC.

V and J are TRBV7-9 and TRBJ2-1; the match to TRBD2 covers 11 bases. The length of the CDR3 is 19 residues. In germline, CDR1 is SEHNR, CDR2 FQNEAQ (reference sequence). V gave up 5 bases and J gave up 2 bases; unmatched junction bases: 14. As DNA, the CDR3 is TGTGCCAGCAGCCCAAGACTAGCGGGAATTAGGAACCCCTACAATGAGCAGTTCTTC. Protein: CASSPRLAGIRNPYNEQFF.

The chain employs TRBV3-1 (or the pseudogene TRBV3-2) and TRBJ2-5; no reliable D call. The V end was cut by 4 bases, the J end by 5 bases, with 5 bases between. CDR1 is LGHDT and CDR2 is YNNKEL in the germline V gene (reference sequence). The CDR3 loop spans 11 amino acids. CDR3 residues: CASSLMETQYF. CDR3 nucleotide sequence: TGTGCCAGCAGCCTGATGGAGACCCAGTACTTC.

The chain employs TRBV10-3 and TRBJ2-7; D gene ambiguous. Deletions cut 7 bases from V and 2 bases from J, with 12 bases between. The CDR3 has 13 residues. Germline V gives CDR1 ENHRY, CDR2 SYGVKD. The CDR3, as DNA: TGTGCCATCACCGAGCGTTCTACCTACGAGCAGTACTTC. It yields the protein CAITERSTYEQYF.

The genes are TRBV6-5 and TRBJ1-2, with a tentative D call TRBD1 (5 bases). This CDR3 is 11 amino acids long. Trimming took off 6 bases at V and 13 bases at J, with 15 bases between the two ends. Germline values: CDR1 MNHEY, CDR2 SVGAGI. The CDR3 DNA is TGTGCCAGCAGGCTGGGCCGGGACGGCACCTTC. Translation: CASRLGRDGTF.

V is TRBV24-1 and J is TRBJ2-7, with D uncertain. The germline V gene has CDR1 KGHDR and CDR2 SFDVKD. The CDR3 sequence is 14 residues long. V lost 2 bases, J lost 2 bases, and 9 bases lay in between. The CDR3 is CATSDSTPPYEQYF. CDR3 DNA sequence: TGTGCCACCAGTGATTCGACCCCCCCCTACGAGCAGTACTTC.

The J gene is TRBJ1-2, the V gene TRBV7-9; the match to TRBD1 covers 7 bases. The trim removed 5 bases at V and 4 bases at J, leaving 7 bases unmatched. The CDR3 totals 14 residues. Germline assignment: CDR1 SEHNR and CDR2 FQNEAQ (reference sequence). This chain's CDR3 is CASSRDRNSYGYTF. The CDR3 DNA reads as TGTGCCAGCAGCCGGGACAGAAACTCCTATGGCTACACCTTC.

The CDR3 is CASSSRTGPQETQYF. The DNA of the CDR3 is TGTGCCAGTAGTTCTCGGACAGGGCCGCAAGAGACCCAGTACTTC. The chain is built from TRBV19 and TRBJ2-5, with 8 bases fitting TRBD1. Germline CDR1 and CDR2: LNHDA and SQIVND (reference sequence). The CDR3 consists of 15 residues. Trimming at V came to 5 bases and at J to 2 bases, leaving 7 bases not matched to a gene.